The 17 T cell receptor beta chains listed next were all sequenced from one sample in a study of spatial heterogeneity in lung cancer. MiXCR was run by TCRdb on the 5' RACE reads, yielding one entry per CDR3 protein. The profile shows 25,000 to 35,000 distinct CDR3 sequences, 5.4% of them singletons. Specified time point: blood at routine non-recurrence follow-up after resection. Sequenced material: PBMCs, taken at follow-up. Receptor source: a female donor with early-stage non-small cell lung cancer.

This clonotype appeared many times. CDR3 sequence (DNA): TGCAGTGCTAGAGCGGGAAACTCCTACGAGCAGTACTTC. This encodes CSARAGNSYEQYF. The rearrangement uses TRBV20-1 and TRBJ2-7; D may be TRBD2 (5 bases). The CDR3 runs 13 residues. Germline V lookup: CDR1 DFQATT, CDR2 SNEGSKA (reference sequence). V lost 1 base to trimming and J lost 0 bases, with 7 bases between them.

The sample holds many counts of this clonotype. J is TRBJ1-4 and V is TRBV12-3 or TRBV12-4; D possibly corresponds to TRBD1 (5 bases). The V gene lost 4 bases and the J gene lost 4 bases, with 13 bases spanning the gap. The CDR3 runs to 15 residues. Here the CDR3 DNA reads TGTGCCAGCAGTTCGACCCAGGGAAGTAATGAAAAACTGTTTTTT. Translated: CASSSTQGSNEKLFF.

This clonotype was observed at least ten times. This sequence joins TRBV7-2 and TRBJ2-5; TRBD2 matches at 13 bases. V shed 6 bases and J 5 bases; nucleotides not matched to a gene: 12. Germline CDR1 reads SGHTA; CDR2 reads FQGNSA. This CDR3 contains 17 residues. The CDR3 bases are TGTGCCAGCAGTCAGGGACTAGCGGGATCGGAAGGGGAGACCCAGTACTTC. It translates to CASSQGLAGSEGETQYF.

This clonotype was seen at least ten times. CDR3 nucleotide sequence: TGTGCCAGCAGCCACCGGTTGGGGCAATACAATGAGCAGTTCTTC. It specifies CASSHRLGQYNEQFF. This chain links TRBV7-9 with TRBJ2-1; the D gene is possibly TRBD1 (5 bases). V was pared by 5 bases and J by 4 bases, with 15 bases between. Per the germline V gene, CDR1 is SEHNR and CDR2 is FQNEAQ (reference sequence). This CDR3 has 15 residues.

This clonotype counts as medium-sized (0.01 to 0.1%). V is TRBV12-3 or TRBV12-4 and J is TRBJ2-7; the D gene is possibly TRBD2 (5 bases). Deletions cut 3 bases from V and 3 bases from J, with 12 bases between. The CDR3 runs to 14 residues. CDR3 protein: CASSFQRLNYEQYF. Written as DNA, the CDR3 is TGTGCCAGCAGTTTCCAGCGGTTAAACTACGAGCAGTACTTC.

Ten or more counts support this clonotype. The chain uses TRBV5-6 and TRBJ2-7; possibly TRBD1 for D (5 bases). CDR3 size: 16 residues. The ends were cut back, 4 bases at V and 0 bases at J, with 17 bases in the middle. Germline lookup yields CDR1 SGHDT and CDR2 YYEEEE. CDR3 bases: TGTGCCAGCAGCACCATGACAGTAGGCTTCTCCTACGAGCAGTACTTC. This sequence encodes CASSTMTVGFSYEQYF.

The chain employs TRBV12-3 or TRBV12-4 and TRBJ2-3; no clear D. The V end lost 3 bases, the J end lost 14 bases, and 18 bases lay between the germline ends. This CDR3 has 13 amino acids. The CDR3 sequence: CASSLGDGDELYF. CDR3 sequence (DNA): TGTGCCAGCAGTTTGGGCGATGGGGATGAGCTGTATTTT.

In this sample, this clonotype turned up many times. The rearrangement links TRBV7-2 to TRBJ2-1, with 10 bases that match TRBD2. This CDR3 contains 18 residues. Germline loops: CDR1 SGHTA, CDR2 FQGNSA. Trimming took 4 bases from V and 8 from J; bases not matched to a gene: 17. CDR3 bases: TGTGCCAGCAGCTCCCACAGGGCTAGCGGGGGAGAGATGGATGAGCAGTTCTTC. Translation: CASSSHRASGGEMDEQFF.

This clonotype was seen more than once but under ten times. The chain has TRBV7-2 and TRBJ2-4, with 10 bases identical to TRBD1. Germline-derived CDR1 and CDR2 are SGHTA and FQGNSA. The V and J ends lost 2 bases and 3 bases, in that order; junction bases with no gene match: 4. This CDR3 spans 16 amino acids. The CDR3 DNA reads as TGTGCCAGCAGCTTAATCGGGACAGGGGTCAAAAACATTCAGTACTTC. Amino acid sequence: CASSLIGTGVKNIQYF.

This clonotype showed up many times. The rearrangement uses TRBV5-6 and TRBJ2-7; D is perhaps TRBD2 (6 bases). The CDR3 has 14 amino acids. V lost 3 bases, J lost 9 bases, and 19 bases lay in between. Germline V gene data show CDR1 as SGHDT and CDR2 as YYEEEE. This chain's CDR3 is CASSSLSEPGLQYF. DNA of the CDR3: TGTGCCAGCAGCTCACTTTCAGAGCCGGGACTGCAGTACTTC.

This clonotype has just a few counts. This sequence joins TRBV11-2 and TRBJ1-2; D uncertain. The CDR3 consists of 14 residues. Trimming removed 2 bases from V and 1 base from J, with 8 bases in between. Per the germline V gene, CDR1 is SGHAT and CDR2 is FQNNGV. CDR3 residues: CASSLRPSNYGYTF. The CDR3 DNA sequence: TGTGCCAGCAGCTTAAGACCGAGTAACTATGGCTACACCTTC.

This clonotype showed up many times. The chain uses TRBV20-1 and TRBJ2-3; D is unresolved. Trimming left V 6 bases short and J 4 bases short, with 20 bases between. CDR1 is DFQATT, CDR2 SNEGSKA, per germline (reference sequence). The CDR3 spans 15 residues. CDR3 nucleotide sequence: TGCAGTGCGCCAGCTTGGGGAACGGGCGCAGATACGCAGTATTTT. Its protein product is CSAPAWGTGADTQYF.

The sample holds many counts of this clonotype. This chain links TRBV28 with TRBJ2-5, with a tentative D call TRBD2 (6 bases). This CDR3 has 12 amino acids. The V gene's germline CDR1 is MDHEN and CDR2 SYDVKM. Trimming took 8 bases from V and 5 from J, leaving 12 bases between them. Here the CDR3 reads CASGRNRETQYF. CDR3 in DNA: TGTGCCAGCGGGAGGAACAGGGAGACCCAGTACTTC.

In its sample, this clonotype was seen many times. This sequence joins TRBV20-1 and TRBJ2-1; 15 positions match TRBD2. The germline gives CDR1 DFQATT, CDR2 SNEGSKA (reference sequence). CDR3 length equals 17 residues. The J segment lost 0 bases and the V segment lost 6 bases, leaving 6 bases of the junction unmatched. This CDR3 reads CSATGLAGGSSYNEQFF. The CDR3 DNA reads TGCAGTGCAACCGGACTAGCGGGGGGGAGCTCCTACAATGAGCAGTTCTTC.

This clonotype was seen repeatedly, ten times or more. V is TRBV19 and J is TRBJ2-1; D possibly matches TRBD1 or TRBD2 (5 bases each). The CDR3 is made up of 15 amino acids. Per germline, CDR1 LNHDA and CDR2 SQIVND (reference sequence). Trimming took off 5 bases at V and 2 bases at J, with 13 bases between the two ends. CDR3 coding DNA: TGTGCCAGTAGTTCGGGACCCAACGCCTACAATGAGCAGTTCTTC. Its protein is CASSSGPNAYNEQFF.

This clonotype was observed many times. The chain recombines TRBV4-3 with TRBJ1-4; D uncertain. The V gene's germline CDR1 is LGHNA and CDR2 YSLEER. Trimming took off 0 bases at V and 4 bases at J, with 9 bases between the two ends. The CDR3 sequence is 15 residues long. This CDR3 is CASSQDTGFNEKLFF. Here the CDR3 DNA reads TGCGCCAGCAGCCAAGATACGGGGTTTAATGAAAAACTGTTTTTT.

This clonotype was picked up many times. The chain combines TRBV12-3 or TRBV12-4 with TRBJ1-1; D gene unclear. Trimming removed 5 bases from V and 3 bases from J, with 10 bases in between. The CDR3 loop spans 13 amino acids. CDR3 protein: CASSHGFDTEAFF. Written as DNA, the CDR3 is TGTGCCAGCAGTCACGGGTTCGACACTGAAGCTTTCTTT.